The 18 T cell receptor beta chains listed next were all sequenced from one sample in a study of blood T cell repertoires in COVID-19. Sequenced by immunoSEQ multiplex PCR; TCRdb stores in-frame clones only, minus some. The sample consists of 490,000 or so clones, roughly 90% of them appearing once. The material sequenced was PBMCs or T cells enriched from blood (not recorded which). The receptors were sampled from a woman aged 40 to 55 who had recovered from COVID-19.

The rearrangement joins TRBV13 to TRBJ1-4, with unresolved D. The CDR3 totals 13 residues. Germline assignment: CDR1 PRHDT and CDR2 FYEKMQ (reference sequence). Between the trimmed V and J ends, which lost 5 bases and 3 bases, there was a span of 7 bases. CDR3 sequence: CASSLQSNEKLFF. CDR3 sequence (DNA): TGTGCCAGCAGCCTACAGTCTAATGAAAAACTGTTTTTT.

The chain employs TRBV6-5 and TRBJ2-3, with 7 positions matching TRBD2. The CDR3 is made up of 15 amino acids. After removal of 4 bases from V and 4 bases from J, the junction contained 8 bases not matched to a gene. The germline V gene encodes CDR1 MNHEY and CDR2 SVGAGI. CDR3 sequence: CASSSPQGGPDTQYF. The CDR3, as DNA: TGTGCCAGCAGTTCGCCGCAGGGAGGGCCAGATACGCAGTATTTT.

The chain carries TRBV5-4 and TRBJ2-3, with TRBD2 matching over 7 bases. This CDR3 region has 18 residues. CDR1 SGHNT and CDR2 YYREEE come from the germline V gene (reference sequence). Germline trimming cut 3 bases from V and 4 bases from J; bases unmatched to any gene: 17. The CDR3 here is CASSSGSVGGSGADTQYF. The CDR3 coding sequence is TGTGCCAGCAGCTCGGGGTCGGTCGGCGGGAGTGGGGCAGATACGCAGTATTTT.

The CDR3 loop is CASSTQGHNEQFF. CDR3 in DNA: TGCGCCAGCAGCACACAGGGCCACAATGAGCAGTTCTTC. V and J are TRBV5-1 and TRBJ2-1, with D possibly matching TRBD1 (6 bases). There are 13 residues in the CDR3. V lost 4 bases and J 5 bases, leaving 10 bases between the germline ends. Germline assignment: CDR1 SGHRS and CDR2 YFSETQ.

This clone came up once. The V and J genes are TRBV14 and TRBJ1-4; possibly TRBD1 for D (5 bases). The CDR3 contains 15 residues. Germline V gene data show CDR1 as SGHDN and CDR2 as FVKESK. Trimming took off 4 bases at V and 0 bases at J, with 9 bases between the two ends. The CDR3 DNA reads TGTGCCAGCAGCCCCCGACAGACAACTAATGAAAAACTGTTTTTT. Translation: CASSPRQTTNEKLFF.

On this clone: At one end, the junction sequence differs from germline, possibly due to a read error. This chain uses TRBV29-1 with TRBJ2-1, with TRBD2 as a possible D gene (5 bases). The CDR3 runs to 15 residues. The germline V gene has CDR1 SQVTM and CDR2 ANQGSEA. CDR3 region: CSAGRDSLSSNEQFF. The CDR3 DNA sequence: TGCAGCGCTGGGAGAGATAGCTTATCCTCCAATGAGCAGTTCTTC.

Turning to this clone: The same CDR3 is also encoded by other DNA sequences in this sample. This sequence joins TRBV7-6 and TRBJ2-7, with a possible D match to TRBD1 (5 bases). Germline CDR1 SGHVS, CDR2 FNYEAQ. V lost 3 bases, J lost 3 bases, and 9 bases lay in between. CDR3 length: 13 amino acids. CDR3 protein: CASSFGRDYEQYF. In nucleotides, the CDR3 is TGTGCCAGCAGCTTTGGCAGGGACTACGAGCAGTACTTC.

Points on this clone: Within the sample, other DNA sequences also encode this same CDR3. The chain recombines TRBV4-1 with TRBJ2-7, with 9 nucleotides matching TRBD1. Per germline, CDR1 MGHRA and CDR2 YSYEKL. J gave up 1 base and V 3 bases, and 4 bases lay outside the gene matches. CDR3 length: 15 amino acids. CDR3 DNA sequence: TGCGCCAGCAGCCACCCGGGACAGGGTTCCTACGAGCAGTACTTC. This translates into CASSHPGQGSYEQYF.

The rearrangement uses TRBV11-2 and TRBJ2-7; D gene unclear. The V gene's germline CDR1 is SGHAT and CDR2 FQNNGV. The CDR3 consists of 14 residues. Trimming cost V 5 bases and J 4 bases, with 15 bases left between them. The CDR3 DNA follows: TGTGCCAGCAGCGTGAACCCAGGTCTTTACGAGCAGTACTTC. Its protein product is CASSVNPGLYEQYF.

V gene TRBV18 combines with J gene TRBJ2-1; D is possibly TRBD2 (5 bases). The germline V and J ends were trimmed by 8 bases and 0 bases, with 17 bases remaining between them. This CDR3 region has 16 residues. The germline V gene encodes CDR1 KGHSH and CDR2 LQKENI. The CDR3 DNA reads TGTGCCAGCGAGGGTGGGCAGACCGGCTCCTACAATGAGCAGTTCTTC. It encodes CASEGGQTGSYNEQFF.

The chain joins TRBV24-1 to TRBJ2-1, with TRBD1 matching over 9 bases. CDR1 and CDR2 from the germline V gene are KGHDR and SFDVKD. With 7 bases clipped from V and 7 bases from J, the junction kept 4 bases outside the gene matches. The CDR3 spans 13 residues. DNA for the CDR3: TGTGCCACCAGACAGGGGGCGCGGAATGAGCAGTTCTTC. Amino acid sequence: CATRQGARNEQFF.

The chain recombines TRBV14 with TRBJ2-2; 13 bases are shared with TRBD2. The CDR3 extends over 16 amino acids. Germline V gene sequence: CDR1 SGHDN, CDR2 FVKESK. The trim removed 4 bases at V and 5 bases at J, leaving 4 bases unmatched. CDR3 loop: CASSLGLAGYTGELFF. For the CDR3, the DNA is TGTGCCAGCAGCCTGGGACTAGCGGGATATACCGGGGAGCTGTTTTTT.

This chain links TRBV6-5 with TRBJ2-6; no clear D. Trimming stripped 4 bases from V and 0 bases from J, with 7 bases between. Germline CDR1 is MNHEY and CDR2 is SVGAGI. The CDR3 runs to 15 residues. As DNA, the CDR3 is TGTGCCAGCAGTTCGTTTTACTCTGGGGCCAACGTCCTGACTTTC. It yields the protein CASSSFYSGANVLTF.

Here the CDR3 DNA reads TGTGCCAGCAGCTCTAGGACAGGGGGATTGGACACCATATATTTT. As protein: CASSSRTGGLDTIYF. V gene TRBV5-4 combines with J gene TRBJ1-3, with 10 bases aligning to TRBD1. Germline V lookup: CDR1 SGHNT, CDR2 YYREEE (reference sequence). This CDR3 comprises 15 residues. V shed 3 bases and J 8 bases; nucleotides not matched to a gene: 8. The full variable domain, its missing parts supplied by reference TRBV5-4 and TRBJ1-3, is ETGVTQSPTHLIKTRGQQVTLRCSSQSGHNTVSWYQQALGQGPQFIFQYYREEENGRGNFPPRFSGLQFPNYSSELNVNALELDDSALYLCASSSRTGGLDTIYFGEGSWLTVV.

J is TRBJ2-2 and V is TRBV5-1; 10 bases align to TRBD1. Germline CDR1 is SGHRS and CDR2 is YFSETQ. Unmatched junction bases numbered 5, after V lost 4 bases and J lost 5 bases. CDR3 length equals 15 residues. CDR3 nucleotide sequence: TGCGCCAGCAGCACGCGGACAGGGGGAACCGGGGAGCTGTTTTTT. Translated, it gives CASSTRTGGTGELFF.

As to this clone: The junction differs from germline at one of its ends, possibly a read error. CDR3 region: CASIEISGRTHSNQPQHF. CDR3 sequence (DNA): TGTGCCAGCATTGAAATAAGTGGGCGCACACATAGCAATCAGCCCCAGCATTTT. The J gene is TRBJ1-5, the V gene TRBV6-1; D uncertain. The CDR3 spans 18 residues. Germline CDR1 MNHNS, CDR2 SASEGT.

The rearrangement joins TRBV12-3 or TRBV12-4 to TRBJ2-1, with D possibly TRBD2 on 6 matching bases. V lost 8 bases, J lost 6 bases, and 14 bases lay in between. The length of the CDR3 is 13 residues. Here the CDR3 reads CASAGPLVNEQFF. The DNA for the CDR3 is TGTGCCAGCGCGGGGCCTCTCGTCAATGAGCAGTTCTTC.

This sequence joins TRBV4-3 and TRBJ2-2; D possibly corresponds to TRBD1 (6 bases). The CDR3 has 16 amino acids. With 0 bases removed from V and 5 bases from J, the gap between germline ends came to 13 bases. Germline V gene sequence: CDR1 LGHNA, CDR2 YSLEER. The CDR3 region is CASSQDSGQRTGELFF. The CDR3, as DNA: TGCGCCAGCAGCCAAGATAGTGGACAGCGAACCGGGGAGCTGTTTTTT.